A single sample is the source of the 18 T cell receptor beta chains below, sequenced in a study of T cell clonotyping in hematopoietic cell transplantation. Assay used: immunoSEQ multiplex PCR; TCRdb lists only in-frame clones, some missing. The sample yields tens of thousands of clones, roughly 94% seen once. Sample: peripheral blood mononuclear cells. Every receptor here comes from a woman aged 45-59 years in good health. Some clones in this sample may be carry-over from other donors' samples.

The chain carries TRBV19 and TRBJ1-2; 9 nucleotides line up with TRBD1. The ends lost 7 bases at V and 6 bases at J; junction bases unmatched: 9. The CDR3 consists of 14 residues. The germline gives CDR1 LNHDA, CDR2 SQIVND (reference sequence). CDR3 amino acids: CASTNRGRFDGYTF. The CDR3 DNA is TGTGCCAGTACTAACAGGGGGCGCTTTGATGGCTACACCTTC.

J is TRBJ2-1 and V is TRBV2; D is undetermined. V was shortened by 3 bases and J by 4 bases, with 4 bases between the two germline ends. Germline CDR1 SNHLY, CDR2 FYNNEI. The CDR3 runs to 12 residues. The CDR3 here is CASSDPYNEQFF. As DNA, the CDR3 is TGTGCCAGCAGTGACCCGTACAATGAGCAGTTCTTC.

This clone occurred a few times. The chain couples TRBV5-1 to TRBJ2-7; D may be TRBD2 (5 bases). CDR1 is SGHRS and CDR2 is YFSETQ in the germline V gene. The CDR3 extends over 13 amino acids. V was clipped by 4 bases and J by 6 bases, with 14 bases between them. The DNA for the CDR3 is TGCGCCAGCAGCCCGGACGGGGTGGGCGAGCAGTACTTC. It codes for CASSPDGVGEQYF.

The CDR3, as DNA: TGTGCCAGTAGTCCTCGTATGAACACTGAAGCTTTCTTT. Translated, it gives CASSPRMNTEAFF. The chain carries TRBV19 and TRBJ1-1; D is ambiguous. Germline CDR1 reads LNHDA; CDR2 reads SQIVND (reference sequence). Trimming left V 5 bases short and J 0 bases short, with 7 bases between. This CDR3 has 13 residues. The full variable domain, with the rest looked up from reference TRBV19 and TRBJ1-1, is DGGITQSPKYLFRKEGQNVTLSCEQNLNHDAMYWYRQDPGQGLRLIYYSQIVNDFQKGDIAEGYSVSREKKESFPLTVTSAQKNPTAFYLCASSPRMNTEAFFGQGTRLTVV.

CDR3 residues: CASSEGRFEGTDTQYF. The CDR3 region has the DNA TGTGCCAGCAGTGAAGGCAGGTTCGAAGGCACAGATACGCAGTATTTT. J is TRBJ2-3 and V is TRBV6-1; D is unclear. V gave up 1 base and J gave up 1 base, with 12 bases separating them. This CDR3 has 16 residues. Germline assignment: CDR1 MNHNS and CDR2 SASEGT.

The chain couples TRBV5-1 to TRBJ2-7; unclear D gene. The CDR3 totals 14 residues. The germline V and J ends were trimmed by 0 bases and 2 bases, with 9 bases remaining between them. Germline CDR1 reads SGHRS; CDR2 reads YFSETQ. The CDR3 is CASSLAVTTYEQYF. The CDR3 DNA reads TGCGCCAGCAGCTTGGCGGTAACTACCTACGAGCAGTACTTC.

The rearrangement joins TRBV11-2 to TRBJ2-7; the D gene is possibly TRBD1 (5 bases). The germline V and J ends were trimmed by 1 base and 2 bases, with 18 bases remaining between them. The germline gives CDR1 SGHAT, CDR2 FQNNGV. This CDR3 comprises 17 residues. CDR3 sequence reads: CASSLVVQGDRPYEQYF. The DNA for the CDR3 is TGTGCCAGCAGCTTAGTGGTCCAGGGCGACCGACCCTACGAGCAGTACTTC.

This chain uses TRBV19 with TRBJ2-3; TRBD1 is a possible D gene (5 bases). There are 16 residues in the CDR3. Trimming stripped 5 bases from V and 1 base from J, with 16 bases between. Germline CDR1 LNHDA, CDR2 SQIVND (reference sequence). The CDR3 coding sequence is TGTGCCAGTAGTCTGATCAGGGTAGTGGGCACAGATACGCAGTATTTT. This sequence encodes CASSLIRVVGTDTQYF.

J is TRBJ1-2 and V is TRBV4-1; D ambiguous. Germline V lookup: CDR1 MGHRA, CDR2 YSYEKL. Trimming pared 6 bases from V and 4 bases from J, leaving 15 bases between. CDR3 length: 14 amino acids. The CDR3 spells CASRPEVGSYGYTF. CDR3 sequence (DNA): TGCGCCAGCAGACCAGAGGTAGGGAGCTATGGCTACACCTTC.

This chain joins TRBV4-2 and TRBJ2-1, with 9 nucleotides matching TRBD1. The J segment lost 7 bases and the V segment lost 0 bases, leaving 7 bases of the junction unmatched. CDR1 and CDR2 from the germline V gene are LGHNA and YNFKEQ. CDR3 length: 16 amino acids. The CDR3 loop reads CASSQDLRQGGNEQFF. The CDR3 DNA follows: TGTGCCAGCAGCCAAGACTTACGACAGGGGGGGAATGAGCAGTTCTTC.

V is TRBV6-6 and J is TRBJ1-5; perhaps TRBD1 as D (5 bases). The CDR3 has 12 residues. Looked up from germline, CDR1 is MNHNY and CDR2 is SVGAGI (reference sequence). Trimming removed 5 bases from V and 7 bases from J, with 9 bases in between. The CDR3 sequence: CASSRWDQPQHF. The CDR3 DNA follows: TGTGCCAGCAGTCGATGGGACCAGCCCCAGCATTTT.

The chain couples TRBV19 to TRBJ2-7, with D possibly being TRBD2 (5 bases). The length of the CDR3 is 16 residues. Germline V gene lookup returns CDR1 LNHDA and CDR2 SQIVND (reference sequence). V was trimmed by 6 bases and J by 1 base, leaving 19 bases between them. The CDR3 is CASSPREGTPSYEQYF. In DNA, the CDR3 is TGTGCCAGTAGCCCTCGTGAGGGAACCCCATCCTACGAGCAGTACTTC.

Remarks on this clone: One end of the junction does not line up with germline, which may come from a read error. V is TRBV27 and J is TRBJ2-7, with 7 positions matching TRBD1. Germline V gene lookup returns CDR1 MNHEY and CDR2 SMNVEV (reference sequence). The CDR3 sequence is 13 residues long. The CDR3 coding sequence is TGTGCCAGCAGTACCCAGACGATGACAGGGTGGGTCTTC. Its protein is CASSTQTMTGWVF.

This chain joins TRBV14 and TRBJ2-3, with a possible D match to TRBD2 (6 bases). This CDR3 is 13 amino acids long. Trimming cost V 6 bases and J 9 bases, with 16 bases left between them. Germline V gene sequence: CDR1 SGHDN, CDR2 FVKESK. CDR3 bases: TGTGCCAGCAGACTCGGCGGGGAAGGGACGCAGTATTTT. Its translation: CASRLGGEGTQYF. Drawing the rest from reference TRBV14 and TRBJ2-3, the complete variable domain is EAGVTQFPSHSVIEKGQTVTLRCDPISGHDNLYWYRRVMGKEIKFLLHFVKESKQDESGMPNNRFLAERTGGTYSTLKVQPAELEDSGVYFCASRLGGEGTQYFGPGTRLTVL.

The rearrangement links TRBV9 to TRBJ1-2; D possibly corresponds to TRBD1 (5 bases). The CDR3 contains 13 residues. Germline lookup yields CDR1 SGDLS and CDR2 YYNGEE. V was clipped by 5 bases and J by 7 bases, with 15 bases between them. CDR3 bases: TGTGCCAGCAGAGGGGCGGAAGAGGGTGGCTACACCTTC. Its protein product is CASRGAEEGGYTF.

This clone appeared a single time. The chain employs TRBV28 and TRBJ1-1, with TRBD1 as a possible D gene (5 bases). This CDR3 is 11 amino acids long. V lost 6 bases, J lost 9 bases, and 11 bases lay in between. The V gene's germline CDR1 is MDHEN and CDR2 SYDVKM. CDR3 protein: CASSRQLKAFF. CDR3 coding DNA: TGTGCCAGCAGCCGACAGTTGAAAGCTTTCTTT.

The chain joins TRBV5-1 to TRBJ2-6, with a weak D call TRBD2 (5 bases). The V gene lost 1 base and the J gene lost 2 bases, with 10 bases spanning the gap. Germline CDR1 and CDR2: SGHRS and YFSETQ. The CDR3 is made up of 16 amino acids. CDR3 coding DNA: TGCGCCAGCAGCTTGCGTGAGGGTACTGGGGCCAACGTCCTGACTTTC. It specifies CASSLREGTGANVLTF.

This chain connects TRBV29-1 to TRBJ2-7; no clear D. Per the germline V gene, CDR1 is SQVTM and CDR2 is ANQGSEA. Trimming cost V 0 bases and J 4 bases, with 13 bases left between them. The CDR3 runs 14 residues. The CDR3 loop is CSVEDRARPYEQYF. CDR3 sequence (DNA): TGCAGCGTTGAAGATCGGGCCAGACCTTACGAGCAGTACTTC.